This passage covers 18 T cell receptor beta chains from one sample sequenced in a study of cytomegalovirus exposure and HLA in healthy donors. The PCR made use of 60 Vbeta and 13 Jbeta primers. TCRdb keeps only in-frame clones here, not all; method: immunoSEQ multiplex PCR. The repertoire includes 200,000 to 250,000 clones, 75% to 85% of them detected once, and around 2.9% sits in the top ten. Sequenced material: PBMCs. The receptor set was obtained from a woman in her sixties or seventies in good health and CMV-seropositive.

This chain links TRBV4-2 with TRBJ1-2; 9 bases align to TRBD1. The CDR3 has 17 residues. In germline, CDR1 is LGHNA, CDR2 YNFKEQ. The V segment lost 0 bases and the J segment 4 bases; nucleotides outside the gene matches: 9. In DNA form, the CDR3 reads TGTGCCAGCAGCCAAGAGAGAGGGGACAGGGCGGGCTATGGCTACACCTTC. Its translation is CASSQERGDRAGYGYTF.

In its sample, this clone was seen a few times. A read error may produce the germline difference seen at one junction end. The chain combines TRBV5-1 with TRBJ1-3; TRBD1 is a possible D gene (5 bases). CDR3 size: 14 residues. Looked up from germline, CDR1 is SGHRS and CDR2 is YFSETQ. CDR3 protein: CASKEGTPGSTIYF. CDR3 in DNA: TGCGCCAGCAAGGAGGGGACTCCTGGAAGCACCATATATTTT.

Only one count was recorded for this clone. The chain couples TRBV14 to TRBJ2-5; 8 bases match TRBD1. Germline V lookup: CDR1 SGHDN, CDR2 FVKESK. The CDR3 contains 15 residues. V was clipped by 4 bases and J by 5 bases; unmatched bases: 9. This CDR3 is CASSPRTGFGETQYF. The CDR3 nucleotides read TGTGCCAGCAGCCCTCGGACAGGGTTTGGGGAGACCCAGTACTTC.

This clone was picked up a small number of times. The V and J genes are TRBV4-1 and TRBJ2-2, with TRBD2 matching over 8 bases. The germline V gene has CDR1 MGHRA and CDR2 YSYEKL. After removal of 3 bases from V and 8 bases from J, the junction contained 14 bases not matched to a gene. This CDR3 has 17 residues. CDR3 DNA sequence: TGCGCCAGCAGCCATTCTGAGGTGGCGGGGGGCCGGGGGGAGCTGTTTTTT. Residues: CASSHSEVAGGRGELFF.

This sequence joins TRBV2 and TRBJ2-5, with 9 bases lining up with TRBD1. Germline CDR1 SNHLY, CDR2 FYNNEI. V shed 7 bases, J shed 5 bases, and the junction held 8 bases outside the gene matches. This CDR3 spans 14 amino acids. In nucleotides, the CDR3 is TGTGCCAGCAATCAGGACAGGGGACCCGAGACCCAGTACTTC. This encodes CASNQDRGPETQYF.

The chain has TRBV18 and TRBJ2-3, with D possibly being TRBD2 (6 bases). The ends were cut back, 5 bases at V and 0 bases at J, with 12 bases in the middle. CDR3 length equals 15 residues. Germline CDR1 KGHSH, CDR2 LQKENI. CDR3 residues: CASSTGTSSTDTQYF. DNA of the CDR3: TGTGCCAGCTCAACCGGGACTTCAAGCACAGATACGCAGTATTTT.

This clone was observed a handful of times. The chain recombines TRBV6-1 with TRBJ2-1; 7 bases are shared with TRBD2. Trimming took 8 bases from V and 11 from J; bases not matched to a gene: 15. The CDR3 totals 14 residues. Germline CDR1 reads MNHNS; CDR2 reads SASEGT. The CDR3 region has the DNA TGTGCCAGCGGTAGGGACTATACAATGATTAAGCAGTTCTTC. Its translation is CASGRDYTMIKQFF.

V and J are TRBV28 and TRBJ1-1; perhaps TRBD1 as D (6 bases). Germline CDR1 MDHEN, CDR2 SYDVKM. V was pared by 2 bases and J by 4 bases, with 14 bases between. The CDR3 runs 15 residues. The CDR3 nucleotides read TGTGCCAGCAGTTTAAACAGGGCCAAGGGCACTGAAGCTTTCTTT. Its protein is CASSLNRAKGTEAFF.

V is TRBV2 and J is TRBJ1-2; D is perhaps TRBD1 (6 bases). Germline values: CDR1 SNHLY, CDR2 FYNNEI. V lost 8 bases and J 10 bases, leaving 35 bases between the germline ends. This CDR3 is built from 18 residues. DNA of the CDR3: TGTGCCAGCCGGACGACTTTTAGGCAGGGGCGCTTAGGCAAGGACTACACCTTC. Residues: CASRTTFRQGRLGKDYTF.

The chain uses TRBV5-4 and TRBJ2-5, with 8 bases fitting TRBD2. V was clipped by 4 bases and J by 1 base; unmatched bases: 3. CDR1 SGHNT and CDR2 YYREEE come from the germline V gene (reference sequence). This CDR3 has 14 amino acids. CDR3 bases: TGTGCCAGCAGCATGAGCGGGAGCCAAGAGACCCAGTACTTC. Protein: CASSMSGSQETQYF. Complete variable domain (other parts from reference TRBV5-4 and TRBJ2-5): ETGVTQSPTHLIKTRGQQVTLRCSSQSGHNTVSWYQQALGQGPQFIFQYYREEENGRGNFPPRFSGLQFPNYSSELNVNALELDDSALYLCASSMSGSQETQYFGPGTRLLVL.

Only a few counts were recorded for this clone. V is TRBV25-1 and J is TRBJ2-3, with a tentative D call TRBD2 (6 bases). V gave up 7 bases and J gave up 0 bases, with 20 bases separating them. Germline CDR1 and CDR2: MGHDK and SYGVNS. CDR3 length: 17 residues. This CDR3 reads CASTPRFAGSSTDTQYF. CDR3 DNA: TGTGCCAGCACCCCGAGATTTGCGGGGTCTAGCACAGATACGCAGTATTTT.

The chain couples TRBV6-5 to TRBJ1-4; 9 bases are shared with TRBD1. The CDR3 sequence is 15 residues long. V lost 2 bases, J lost 8 bases, and 6 bases stayed unmatched. The germline CDR1 and CDR2 sequences are MNHEY and SVGAGI. The CDR3 region is CASSYVQGAGEKLFF. The CDR3, as DNA: TGTGCCAGCAGTTACGTACAGGGGGCAGGAGAAAAACTGTTTTTT.

This clone was counted a single time. J is TRBJ2-2 and V is TRBV27; 7 bases match TRBD1. Germline CDR1 MNHEY, CDR2 SMNVEV (reference sequence). The CDR3 extends over 14 amino acids. The junction had 3 bases not matched to a gene; V was cut back by 5 bases and J by 3 bases. The CDR3 DNA is TGTGCCAGCAGTACGGGACAGCACACCGGGGAGCTGTTTTTT. This encodes CASSTGQHTGELFF.

The chain joins TRBV2 to TRBJ2-3; 12 bases match TRBD2. Germline trimming cut 6 bases from V and 6 bases from J; bases unmatched to any gene: 7. CDR1 and CDR2 (germline): SNHLY, FYNNEI. This CDR3 has 15 amino acids. This CDR3 reads CASRRLAGVGDTQYF. The CDR3 DNA is TGTGCCAGCAGACGACTAGCGGGGGTGGGGGATACGCAGTATTTT.

This clone has more than one count but fewer than ten. This chain joins TRBV6-5 and TRBJ1-2; the match to TRBD1 covers 10 bases. This CDR3 has 14 residues. With 5 bases clipped from V and 3 bases from J, the junction kept 3 bases outside the gene matches. CDR1 is MNHEY, CDR2 SVGAGI, per germline. The DNA of the CDR3 is TGTGCCAGCAGTCGACAGGGGGCCGACTATGGCTACACCTTC. Its protein is CASSRQGADYGYTF.

This clone has only a few counts. The rearrangement links TRBV7-9 to TRBJ2-3; TRBD2 matches 13 bases. Germline V lookup: CDR1 SEHNR, CDR2 FQNEAQ (reference sequence). CDR3 size: 15 residues. V lost 5 bases, J lost 6 bases, and 5 bases stayed unmatched. The CDR3 loop is CASSRLAGGQDTQYF. The CDR3 DNA reads TGTGCCAGCAGCCGACTAGCGGGGGGCCAGGATACGCAGTATTTT.

This clone was counted a few times. This chain links TRBV2 with TRBJ2-2; 12 nucleotides match TRBD2. CDR1 is SNHLY, CDR2 FYNNEI, per germline. This CDR3 is 15 amino acids long. Trimming took 7 bases from V and 10 from J; bases not matched to a gene: 10. The CDR3 coding sequence is TGTGCCAGCACTCGGACTAGCGGGGTGGGTGAGGAGCTGTTTTTT. It codes for CASTRTSGVGEELFF.

The rearrangement uses TRBV19 and TRBJ1-2; D may be TRBD1 (6 bases). Germline V CDR1 and CDR2: LNHDA, SQIVND (reference sequence). V lost 5 bases and J 3 bases, leaving 16 bases between the germline ends. The CDR3 consists of 15 residues. CDR3 region: CASSPQTGSHYGYTF. CDR3 sequence (DNA): TGTGCCAGTAGTCCTCAGACAGGATCTCACTATGGCTACACCTTC.